This T cell receptor (beta chain) was identified during a study of human T cells and chemical hapten exposure. This clonotype was found a few times. This CDR3 is built from 16 residues. In germline, CDR1 is SGHTA, CDR2 FQGNSA. The germline V and J ends were trimmed by 2 bases and 0 bases, with 12 bases remaining between them. TCRdb re-called the RACE reads through MiXCR, storing one row per CDR3 protein. The sample consists of around 330,000 distinct CDR3 sequences, about 5% of them appearing once. Stated time point: pre-sensitization, week 0. The treatment is: therapeutic diphenylcyclopropenone sensitization with weekly scalp DPC.

This specimen was whole blood, taken in connection with sensitization to the hapten diphenylcyclopropenone (DPC). The chain is built from TRBV7-2 and TRBJ2-3; tentatively, D is TRBD1 (5 bases). The sequence was obtained from a woman under 30 with alopecia areata. Some clones in this sample may be carry-over from other donors' samples. CDR3 DNA: TGTGCCAGCAGCTTATTAGGGGCAGATAGCACAGATACGCAGTATTTT. Its protein is CASSLLGADSTDTQYF.